The TCR beta chain under discussion was sequenced for a study of control samples from healthy donors and cancer patients. Germline loops: CDR1 PRHDT, CDR2 FYEKMQ (reference sequence). There are 15 residues in the CDR3. Trimming pared 4 bases from V and 4 bases from J, leaving 11 bases between. This clone is classed as medium-sized (0.01 to 0.1%). Profiling relied on immunoSEQ multiplex PCR, and the TCRdb table lists in-frame clones only, not all of them. The sample holds around 22,000 clones, about 80% seen once. The V and J genes are TRBV13 and TRBJ1-6; no clear D gene. Sample: PBMCs. This TCR was recovered from a man aged 55 to 70 with head and neck cancer. As DNA, the CDR3 is TGTGCCAGCAGCTCCGAGGTCGGATATAATTCACCCCTCCACTTT. Its protein product is CASSSEVGYNSPLHF.